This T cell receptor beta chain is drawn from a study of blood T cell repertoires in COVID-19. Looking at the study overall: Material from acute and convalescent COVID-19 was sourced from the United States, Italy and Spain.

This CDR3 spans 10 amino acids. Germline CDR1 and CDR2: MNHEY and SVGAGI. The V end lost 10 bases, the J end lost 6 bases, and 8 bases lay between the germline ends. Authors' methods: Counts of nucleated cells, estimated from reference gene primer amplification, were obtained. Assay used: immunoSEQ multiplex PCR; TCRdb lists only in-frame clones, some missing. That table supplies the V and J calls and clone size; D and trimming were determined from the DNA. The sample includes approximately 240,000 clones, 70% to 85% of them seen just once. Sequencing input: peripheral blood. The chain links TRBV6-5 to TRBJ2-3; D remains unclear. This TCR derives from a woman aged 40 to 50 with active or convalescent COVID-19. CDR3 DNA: TGTGCCACCAAGAGGGATACGCAGTATTTT. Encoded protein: CATKRDTQYF.